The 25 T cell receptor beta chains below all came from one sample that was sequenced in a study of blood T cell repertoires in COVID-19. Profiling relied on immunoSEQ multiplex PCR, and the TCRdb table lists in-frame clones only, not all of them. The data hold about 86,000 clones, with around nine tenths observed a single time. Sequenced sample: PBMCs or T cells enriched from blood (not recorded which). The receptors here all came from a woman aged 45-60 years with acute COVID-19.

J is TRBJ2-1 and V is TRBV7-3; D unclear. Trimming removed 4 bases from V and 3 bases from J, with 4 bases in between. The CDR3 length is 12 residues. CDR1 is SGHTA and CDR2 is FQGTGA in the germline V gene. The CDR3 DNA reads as TGTGCCAGCAGCTCCAACTACAATGAGCAGTTCTTC. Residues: CASSSNYNEQFF. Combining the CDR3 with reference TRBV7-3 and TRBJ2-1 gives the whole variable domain GAGVSQTPSNKVTEKGKYVELRCDPISGHTALYWYRQSLGQGPEFLIYFQGTGAADDSGLPNDRFFAVRPEGSVSTLKIQRTERGDSAVYLCASSSNYNEQFFGPGTRLTVL.

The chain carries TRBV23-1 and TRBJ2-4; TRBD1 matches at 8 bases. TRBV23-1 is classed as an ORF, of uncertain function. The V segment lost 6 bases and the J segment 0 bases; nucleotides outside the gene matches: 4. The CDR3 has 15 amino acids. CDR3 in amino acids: CASSPGGAAKNIQYF. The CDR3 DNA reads TGCGCCAGCAGCCCAGGGGGCGCAGCCAAAAACATTCAGTACTTC.

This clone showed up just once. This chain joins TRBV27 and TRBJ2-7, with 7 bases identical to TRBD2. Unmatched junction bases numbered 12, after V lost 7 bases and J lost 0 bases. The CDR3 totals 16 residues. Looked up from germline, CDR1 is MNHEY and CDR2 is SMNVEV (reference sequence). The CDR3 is CASIPSWGRDSYEQYF. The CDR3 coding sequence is TGTGCCAGCATCCCCAGCTGGGGGAGGGACTCCTACGAGCAGTACTTC.

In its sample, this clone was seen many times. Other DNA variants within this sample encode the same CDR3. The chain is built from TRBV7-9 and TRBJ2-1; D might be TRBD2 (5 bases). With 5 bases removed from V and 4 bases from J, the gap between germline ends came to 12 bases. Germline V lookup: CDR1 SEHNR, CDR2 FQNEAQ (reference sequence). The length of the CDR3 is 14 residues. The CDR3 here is CASSPRTDYNEQFF. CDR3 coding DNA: TGTGCCAGCAGCCCGCGGACTGATTACAATGAGCAGTTCTTC.

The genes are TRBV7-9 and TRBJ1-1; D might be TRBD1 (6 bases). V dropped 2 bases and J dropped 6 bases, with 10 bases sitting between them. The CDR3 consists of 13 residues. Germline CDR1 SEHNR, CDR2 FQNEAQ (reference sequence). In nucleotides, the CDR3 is TGTGCCAGCAGCTTACAGGGGAAGTCTGAAGCTTTCTTT. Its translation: CASSLQGKSEAFF.

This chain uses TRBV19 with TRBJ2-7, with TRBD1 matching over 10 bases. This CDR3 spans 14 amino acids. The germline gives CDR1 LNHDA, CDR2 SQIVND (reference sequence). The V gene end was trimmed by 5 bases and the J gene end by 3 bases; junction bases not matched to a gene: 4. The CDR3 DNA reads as TGTGCCAGTAGTTATCGGGACAGGGGCTACGAGCAGTACTTC. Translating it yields CASSYRDRGYEQYF.

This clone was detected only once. The CDR3 protein is CASSLAILAVNEQFF. The CDR3 DNA reads TGTGCCAGCAGCTTAGCGATACTAGCGGTCAATGAGCAGTTCTTC. This rearrangement joins TRBV7-2 to TRBJ2-1, with 8 bases aligning to TRBD2. J was trimmed by 6 bases and V by 0 bases; bases with no gene match: 4. The CDR3 is 15 residues long. Germline-derived CDR1 and CDR2 are SGHTA and FQGNSA.

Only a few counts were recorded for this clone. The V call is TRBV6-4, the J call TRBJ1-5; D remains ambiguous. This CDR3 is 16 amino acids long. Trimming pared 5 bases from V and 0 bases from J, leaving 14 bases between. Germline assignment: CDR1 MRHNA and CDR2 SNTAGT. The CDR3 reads CASSKVAGDSNQPQHF. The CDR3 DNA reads TGTGCCAGCAGTAAAGTTGCGGGAGATAGCAATCAGCCCCAGCATTTT.

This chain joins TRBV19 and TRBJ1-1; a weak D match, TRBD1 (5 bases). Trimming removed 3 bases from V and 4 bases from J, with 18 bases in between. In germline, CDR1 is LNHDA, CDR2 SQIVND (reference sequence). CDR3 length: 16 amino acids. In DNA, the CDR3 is TGTGCCAGTAGTATGTCGGGTTTGACCGGGGGCACTGAAGCTTTCTTT. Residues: CASSMSGLTGGTEAFF. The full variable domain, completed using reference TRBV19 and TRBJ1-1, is DGGITQSPKYLFRKEGQNVTLSCEQNLNHDAMYWYRQDPGQGLRLIYYSQIVNDFQKGDIAEGYSVSREKKESFPLTVTSAQKNPTAFYLCASSMSGLTGGTEAFFGQGTRLTVV.

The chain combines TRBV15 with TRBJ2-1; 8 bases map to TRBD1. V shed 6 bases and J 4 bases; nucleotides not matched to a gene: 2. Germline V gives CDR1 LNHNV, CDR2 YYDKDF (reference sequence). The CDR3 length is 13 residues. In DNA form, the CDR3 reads TGTGCCACCAGTGGGACAGGATACAATGAGCAGTTCTTC. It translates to CATSGTGYNEQFF. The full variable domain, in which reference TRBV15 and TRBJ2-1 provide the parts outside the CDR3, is DAMVIQNPRYQVTQFGKPVTLSCSQTLNHNVMYWYQQKSSQAPKLLFHYYDKDFNNEADTPDNFQSRRPNTSFCFLDIRSPGLGDTAMYLCATSGTGYNEQFFGPGTRLTVL.

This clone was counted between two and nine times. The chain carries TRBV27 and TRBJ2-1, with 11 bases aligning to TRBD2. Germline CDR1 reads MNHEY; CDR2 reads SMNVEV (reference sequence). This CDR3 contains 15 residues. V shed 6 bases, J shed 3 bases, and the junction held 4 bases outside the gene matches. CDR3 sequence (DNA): TGTGCCAGCAGGACTCTAGCGGGAGGCTACAATGAGCAGTTCTTC. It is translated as CASRTLAGGYNEQFF.

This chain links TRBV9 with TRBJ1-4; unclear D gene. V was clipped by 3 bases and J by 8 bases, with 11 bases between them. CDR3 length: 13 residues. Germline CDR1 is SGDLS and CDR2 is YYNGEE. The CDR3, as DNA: TGTGCCAGCAGCGGGGCCCCTGGGGAAAAACTGTTTTTT. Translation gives CASSGAPGEKLFF.

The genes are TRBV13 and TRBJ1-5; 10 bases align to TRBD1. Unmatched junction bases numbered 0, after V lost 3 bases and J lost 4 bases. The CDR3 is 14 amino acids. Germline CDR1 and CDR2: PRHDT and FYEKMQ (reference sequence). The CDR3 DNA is TGTGCCAGCAGCTTGGACAGGGGGAATCAGCCCCAGCATTTT. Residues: CASSLDRGNQPQHF.

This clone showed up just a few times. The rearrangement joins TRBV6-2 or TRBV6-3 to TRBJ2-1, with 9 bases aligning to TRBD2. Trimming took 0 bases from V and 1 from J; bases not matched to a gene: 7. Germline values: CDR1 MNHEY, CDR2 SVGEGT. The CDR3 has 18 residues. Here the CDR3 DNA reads TGTGCCAGCAGTTACTCGTGGCTAGCGGGAAGGTCCTACAATGAGCAGTTCTTC. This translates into CASSYSWLAGRSYNEQFF.

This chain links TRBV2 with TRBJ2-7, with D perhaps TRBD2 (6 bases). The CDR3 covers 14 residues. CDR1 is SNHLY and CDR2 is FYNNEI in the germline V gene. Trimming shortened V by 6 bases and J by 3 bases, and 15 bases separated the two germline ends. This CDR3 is CASRAGRTNYEQYF. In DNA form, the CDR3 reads TGTGCCAGCAGGGCGGGACGGACAAACTACGAGCAGTACTTC.

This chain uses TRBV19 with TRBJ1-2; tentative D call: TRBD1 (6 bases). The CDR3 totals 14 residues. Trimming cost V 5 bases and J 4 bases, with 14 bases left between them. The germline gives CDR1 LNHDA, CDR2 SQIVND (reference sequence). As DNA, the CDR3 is TGTGCCAGTAGTCCGCGCCCAGGGGCCTATGGCTACACCTTC. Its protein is CASSPRPGAYGYTF.

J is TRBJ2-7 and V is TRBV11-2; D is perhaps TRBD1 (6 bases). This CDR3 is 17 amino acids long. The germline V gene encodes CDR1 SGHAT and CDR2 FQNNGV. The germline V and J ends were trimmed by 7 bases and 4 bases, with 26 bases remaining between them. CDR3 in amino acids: CASTKPSAFVRGYEQYF. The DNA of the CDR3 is TGTGCCAGCACCAAGCCATCGGCGTTTGTTAGGGGGTACGAGCAGTACTTC.

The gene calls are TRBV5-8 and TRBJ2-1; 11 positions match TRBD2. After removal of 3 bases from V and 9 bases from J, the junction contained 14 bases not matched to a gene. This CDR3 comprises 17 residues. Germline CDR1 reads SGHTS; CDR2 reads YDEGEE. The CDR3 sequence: CASSSTRTSGSLGEQFF. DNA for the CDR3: TGTGCCAGCAGCTCCACAAGAACTAGCGGGAGTCTTGGTGAGCAGTTCTTC.

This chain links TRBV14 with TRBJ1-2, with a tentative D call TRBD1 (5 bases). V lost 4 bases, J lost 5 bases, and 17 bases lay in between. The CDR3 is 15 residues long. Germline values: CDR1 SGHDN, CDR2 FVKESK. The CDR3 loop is CASSPTRGGVYGYTF. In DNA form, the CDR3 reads TGTGCCAGCAGCCCCACCCGGGGGGGGGTGTATGGCTACACCTTC.

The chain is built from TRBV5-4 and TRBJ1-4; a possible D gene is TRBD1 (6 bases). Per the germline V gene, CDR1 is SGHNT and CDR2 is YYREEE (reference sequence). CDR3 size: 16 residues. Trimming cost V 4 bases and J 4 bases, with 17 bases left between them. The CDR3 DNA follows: TGTGCCAGCAGCCCCGTGGGGGCTCGGGGTAATGAAAAACTGTTTTTT. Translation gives CASSPVGARGNEKLFF.

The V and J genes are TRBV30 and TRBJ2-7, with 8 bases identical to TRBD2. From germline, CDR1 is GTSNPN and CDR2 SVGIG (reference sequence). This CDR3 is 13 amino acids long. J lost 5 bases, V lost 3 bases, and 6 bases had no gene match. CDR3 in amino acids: CAWSRGLGNEQYF. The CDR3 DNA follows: TGTGCCTGGAGCCGGGGACTAGGTAACGAGCAGTACTTC.

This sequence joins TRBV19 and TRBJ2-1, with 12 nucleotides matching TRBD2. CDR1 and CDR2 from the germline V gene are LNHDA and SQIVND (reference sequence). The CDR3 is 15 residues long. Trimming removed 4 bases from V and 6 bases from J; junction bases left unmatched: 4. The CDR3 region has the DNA TGTGCCAGTAGTACTGAGACTAGCGGGAGCAATGAGCAGTTCTTC. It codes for CASSTETSGSNEQFF. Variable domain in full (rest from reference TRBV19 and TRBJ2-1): DGGITQSPKYLFRKEGQNVTLSCEQNLNHDAMYWYRQDPGQGLRLIYYSQIVNDFQKGDIAEGYSVSREKKESFPLTVTSAQKNPTAFYLCASSTETSGSNEQFFGPGTRLTVL.

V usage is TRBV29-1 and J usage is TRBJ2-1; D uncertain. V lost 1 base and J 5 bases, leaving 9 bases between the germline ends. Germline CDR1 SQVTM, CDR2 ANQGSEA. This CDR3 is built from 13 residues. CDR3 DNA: TGCAGCGTTGAAGTAATCCAGGACAATGAGCAGTTCTTC. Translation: CSVEVIQDNEQFF.

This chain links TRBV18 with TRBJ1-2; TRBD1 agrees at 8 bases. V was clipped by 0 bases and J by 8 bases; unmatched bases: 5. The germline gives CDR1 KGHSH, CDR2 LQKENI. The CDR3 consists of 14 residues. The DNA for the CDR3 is TGTGCCAGCTCACCACCGTCAGGGGGCGTGGGCTACACCTTC. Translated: CASSPPSGGVGYTF. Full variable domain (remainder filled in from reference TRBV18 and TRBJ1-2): NAGVMQNPRHLVRRRGQEARLRCSPMKGHSHVYWYRQLPEEGLKFMVYLQKENIIDESGMPKERFSAEFPKEGPSILRIQQVVRGDSAAYFCASSPPSGGVGYTFGSGTRLTVV.

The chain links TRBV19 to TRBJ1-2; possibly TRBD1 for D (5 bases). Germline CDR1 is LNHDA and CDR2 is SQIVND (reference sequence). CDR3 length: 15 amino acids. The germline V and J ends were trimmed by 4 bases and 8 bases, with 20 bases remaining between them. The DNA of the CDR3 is TGTGCCAGTAGTAACCCGGGACTGCACTATCGGGGCTACACCTTC. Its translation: CASSNPGLHYRGYTF.